What follows are 27 T cell receptor beta chains derived from one specimen sequenced in a study of glioma-infiltrating T cells after dendritic cell vaccination. Repertoires were generated with immunoSEQ multiplex PCR, while TCRdb's copy carries only in-frame clones and drops some. In the table there are 95,000 or so clones, more than 75% of which are singletons. Source: blood, taken before dendritic cell vaccination. These receptors were obtained from a human donor with glioblastoma.

The chain combines TRBV25-1 with TRBJ1-2, with 10 bases matching TRBD1. Germline V CDR1 and CDR2: MGHDK, SYGVNS. The CDR3 has 13 residues. J gave up 12 bases and V 3 bases, and 7 bases lay outside the gene matches. CDR3 DNA sequence: TGTGCCAGCAGTGACGGACAGGGGGGAATGAACACCTTC. Encoded protein: CASSDGQGGMNTF.

J is TRBJ1-5 and V is TRBV6-5, with TRBD1 as a possible D gene (5 bases). The CDR3 length is 15 residues. CDR1 is MNHEY and CDR2 is SVGAGI in the germline V gene. V was trimmed by 2 bases and J by 4 bases, leaving 12 bases between them. The chain's CDR3 is CASSYRQKTNQPQHF. DNA of the CDR3: TGTGCCAGCAGTTACAGACAGAAGACTAATCAGCCCCAGCATTTT.

The chain recombines TRBV5-6 with TRBJ1-2, with 9 bases that match TRBD1. The CDR3 runs 15 residues. V was pared by 0 bases and J by 5 bases, with 5 bases of the junction left unmatched. Germline loops: CDR1 SGHDT, CDR2 YYEEEE. CDR3 DNA: TGTGCCAGCAGCTTGGTTCTGGGACAGGGATATGGCTACACCTTC. Residues: CASSLVLGQGYGYTF.

The chain uses TRBV18 and TRBJ1-5; TRBD1 agrees at 7 bases. The CDR3 totals 15 residues. The V and J ends lost 4 bases and 3 bases, in that order; junction bases with no gene match: 6. In germline, CDR1 is KGHSH, CDR2 LQKENI. The CDR3 protein is CASSRGTAVNQPQHF. The CDR3 DNA reads as TGTGCCAGCTCACGAGGGACAGCCGTCAATCAGCCCCAGCATTTT.

This sequence joins TRBV6-4 and TRBJ2-2, with 8 positions matching TRBD1. The CDR3 runs to 15 residues. Per the germline V gene, CDR1 is MRHNA and CDR2 is SNTAGT. V was clipped by 5 bases and J by 3 bases; unmatched bases: 5. Here the CDR3 reads CASSRTGFDTGELFF. Written as DNA, the CDR3 is TGTGCCAGCAGTAGGACAGGGTTCGACACCGGGGAGCTGTTTTTT.

The chain has TRBV6-1 and TRBJ2-1; 7 nucleotides align to TRBD1. This CDR3 has 13 amino acids. The trim removed 9 bases at V and 8 bases at J, leaving 10 bases unmatched. Germline assignment: CDR1 MNHNS and CDR2 SASEGT. Here the CDR3 DNA reads TGTGCCAGTTCAAGACAGGGTAAGGATGAGCAGTTCTTC. Translation gives CASSRQGKDEQFF.

A remark on this clone: The junction departs from germline at one end; a sequencing error may be responsible. Other DNA sequences in the sample encode the same CDR3. The J gene is TRBJ2-1, the V gene TRBV7-7; 7 bases are a match to TRBD2. The CDR3 is made up of 15 amino acids. CDR1 and CDR2 (germline): SSHAT, FNYEAQ (reference sequence). The CDR3 here is CASSATLAAYNEQFF. The DNA of the CDR3 is TGTGCTAGCAGTGCGACCCTAGCGGCCTACAATGAGCAGTTCTTC.

The table lists this clone with a count of one. V and J are TRBV7-2 and TRBJ1-3; TRBD1 might be the D (5 bases). The CDR3 sequence is 16 residues long. CDR1 is SGHTA, CDR2 FQGNSA, per germline. Trimming pared 5 bases from V and 0 bases from J, leaving 14 bases between. The CDR3 loop reads CASSRGDLSSGNTIYF. The CDR3 bases are TGTGCCAGCAGCCGAGGGGACTTAAGCTCTGGAAACACCATATATTTT.

This chain joins TRBV5-1 and TRBJ2-3; perhaps TRBD2 as D (5 bases). The CDR3 consists of 15 residues. With 5 bases removed from V and 0 bases from J, the gap between germline ends came to 13 bases. Per germline, CDR1 SGHRS and CDR2 YFSETQ. The CDR3 here is CASRPTIPSTDTQYF. CDR3 in DNA: TGCGCCAGCAGACCGACTATTCCTAGCACAGATACGCAGTATTTT. Drawing the rest from reference TRBV5-1 and TRBJ2-3, the complete variable domain is KAGVTQTPRYLIKTRGQQVTLSCSPISGHRSVSWYQQTPGQGLQFLFEYFSETQRNKGNFPGRFSGRQFSNSRSEMNVSTLELGDSALYLCASRPTIPSTDTQYFGPGTRLTVL.

The chain combines TRBV6-5 with TRBJ2-1, with D possibly being TRBD2 (7 bases). Germline V CDR1 and CDR2: MNHEY, SVGAGI. This CDR3 spans 13 amino acids. V lost 5 bases and J 7 bases, leaving 12 bases between the germline ends. The DNA of the CDR3 is TGTGCCAGCAGTCGGGGGAGGGGGAATGAGCAGTTCTTC. Translated: CASSRGRGNEQFF.

The rearrangement links TRBV6-6 to TRBJ1-4; D call uncertain. This CDR3 is 12 amino acids long. V was pared by 2 bases and J by 11 bases, with 9 bases between. Germline V lookup: CDR1 MNHNY, CDR2 SVGAGI (reference sequence). As DNA, the CDR3 is TGTGCCAGCAGTTACGGCCTGGAGAAACTGTTTTTT. Protein product: CASSYGLEKLFF.

This clone was counted once. The genes are TRBV5-1 and TRBJ2-2; D may be TRBD2 (7 bases). Trimming shortened V by 2 bases and J by 9 bases, and 11 bases separated the two germline ends. The CDR3 is made up of 13 amino acids. From germline, CDR1 is SGHRS and CDR2 YFSETQ. The CDR3 region is CASSFAGARELFF. CDR3 sequence (DNA): TGCGCCAGCAGCTTCGCGGGGGCAAGGGAGCTGTTTTTT.

The chain links TRBV7-9 to TRBJ2-7; D is perhaps TRBD2 (7 bases). The germline V gene encodes CDR1 SEHNR and CDR2 FQNEAQ (reference sequence). This CDR3 has 14 amino acids. With 5 bases removed from V and 3 bases from J, the gap between germline ends came to 14 bases. CDR3 loop: CASSKQGGGYEQYF. DNA for the CDR3: TGTGCCAGCAGCAAACAGGGAGGGGGCTACGAGCAGTACTTC.

This chain links TRBV5-1 with TRBJ2-3; 8 bases align to TRBD2. Looked up from germline, CDR1 is SGHRS and CDR2 is YFSETQ. The trim removed 4 bases at V and 1 base at J, leaving 11 bases unmatched. The CDR3 loop spans 17 amino acids. CDR3: CASSTVAAGGGTDTQYF. CDR3 DNA sequence: TGCGCCAGCAGCACTGTGGCCGCGGGGGGCGGCACAGATACGCAGTATTTT.

The CDR3 region is CASSPGQYYEQYF. The CDR3 DNA reads as TGTGCCAGCAGCCCCGGACAGTACTACGAGCAGTACTTC. The chain joins TRBV5-4 to TRBJ2-7; the D gene is possibly TRBD1 (6 bases). Germline CDR1 is SGHNT and CDR2 is YYREEE (reference sequence). V lost 4 bases, J lost 3 bases, and 11 bases lay in between. The CDR3 length is 13 residues. Supplemented by reference TRBV5-4 and TRBJ2-7, the full variable domain reads ETGVTQSPTHLIKTRGQQVTLRCSSQSGHNTVSWYQQALGQGPQFIFQYYREEENGRGNFPPRFSGLQFPNYSSELNVNALELDDSALYLCASSPGQYYEQYFGPGTRLTVT.

The chain recombines TRBV7-2 with TRBJ2-4; TRBD2 matches at 10 bases. The germline V gene encodes CDR1 SGHTA and CDR2 FQGNSA. Trimming at V came to 1 base and at J to 2 bases, leaving 11 bases not matched to a gene. The CDR3 is made up of 19 amino acids. CDR3 coding DNA: TGTGCCAGCAGCTTAGTGAATTCGGGAGCGGGAGGGCCCAAAAACATTCAGTACTTC. Its translation: CASSLVNSGAGGPKNIQYF.

V and J are TRBV2 and TRBJ2-7, with 8 bases aligning to TRBD1. This CDR3 region has 13 residues. V lost 8 bases, J lost 5 bases, and 8 bases stayed unmatched. CDR1 SNHLY and CDR2 FYNNEI come from the germline V gene. CDR3 bases: TGTGCCAGCCGACAGGGGACGGCCGACGAGCAGTACTTC. Encoded protein: CASRQGTADEQYF.

J is TRBJ1-1 and V is TRBV6-1; 8 positions agree with TRBD1. CDR3 length: 14 amino acids. The V and J ends lost 4 bases and 3 bases, in that order; junction bases with no gene match: 4. Germline CDR1 and CDR2: MNHNS and SASEGT. CDR3 in amino acids: CASSADRVYTEAFF. CDR3 DNA: TGTGCCAGCAGTGCGGACAGGGTTTACACTGAAGCTTTCTTT.

The V call is TRBV10-3, the J call TRBJ2-7; weak D call: TRBD2 (5 bases). The germline V and J ends were trimmed by 10 bases and 0 bases, with 16 bases remaining between them. The CDR3 sequence is 14 residues long. Germline CDR1 and CDR2: ENHRY and SYGVKD. The CDR3 DNA reads as TGTGCCACAGCCCCCCGGGGTTACTCCTACGAGCAGTACTTC. Translation gives CATAPRGYSYEQYF.

DNA for the CDR3: TGTGCCAGCTCACCAGGGTCACAGGTTAACTATGGCTACACCTTC. This translates into CASSPGSQVNYGYTF. V and J are TRBV18 and TRBJ1-2; D possibly corresponds to TRBD1 (5 bases). The germline CDR1 and CDR2 sequences are KGHSH and LQKENI. This CDR3 region has 15 residues. V was trimmed by 2 bases and J by 1 base, leaving 11 bases between them.

The chain uses TRBV29-1 and TRBJ1-1, with D tentatively TRBD1 (5 bases). CDR1 is SQVTM and CDR2 is ANQGSEA in the germline V gene. V dropped 5 bases and J dropped 4 bases, with 11 bases sitting between them. This CDR3 has 12 residues. CDR3 residues: CSVRRGTTEAFF. For the CDR3, the DNA is TGCAGCGTTCGTAGGGGCACCACTGAAGCTTTCTTT. The full variable domain, in which reference TRBV29-1 and TRBJ1-1 provide the parts outside the CDR3, is SAVISQKPSRDICQRGTSLTIQCQVDSQVTMMFWYRQQPGQSLTLIATANQGSEATYESGFVIDKFPISRPNLTFSTLTVSNMSPEDSSIYLCSVRRGTTEAFFGQGTRLTVV.

This clone has just one count. J is TRBJ2-7 and V is TRBV7-2, with a possible D match to TRBD2 (6 bases). Germline V gene data show CDR1 as SGHTA and CDR2 as FQGNSA. CDR3 length: 15 residues. The ends were cut back, 1 base at V and 2 bases at J, with 12 bases in the middle. The CDR3 loop is CASSLGGTDTYEQYF. In DNA form, the CDR3 reads TGTGCCAGCAGCTTAGGAGGGACTGACACCTACGAGCAGTACTTC. The entire variable domain, with the rest obtained from reference TRBV7-2 and TRBJ2-7, is as follows: GAGVSQSPSNKVTEKGKDVELRCDPISGHTALYWYRQSLGQGLEFLIYFQGNSAPDKSGLPSDRFSAERTGGSVSTLTIQRTQQEDSAVYLCASSLGGTDTYEQYFGPGTRLTVT.

This chain links TRBV5-1 with TRBJ2-1; 9 bases match TRBD2. Germline loops: CDR1 SGHRS, CDR2 YFSETQ. Trimming cost V 4 bases and J 2 bases; bases outside gene matches: 7. This CDR3 is 16 amino acids long. This CDR3 reads CASSHIAGVTYNEQFF. The CDR3 coding sequence is TGCGCCAGCAGCCACATAGCGGGAGTCACCTACAATGAGCAGTTCTTC.

The chain joins TRBV4-2 to TRBJ1-2; 7 bases map to TRBD1. This CDR3 comprises 16 residues. CDR1 is LGHNA and CDR2 is YNFKEQ in the germline V gene. After removal of 6 bases from V and 8 bases from J, the junction contained 18 bases not matched to a gene. The CDR3 DNA follows: TGTGCCAGCAGTTCCCGCCCCGACAGGGAGAAATGGGGCTACACCTTC. It specifies CASSSRPDREKWGYTF.

CDR3 coding DNA: TGTGCCAGCAGTTTAGGACAGTTGATCTACGAGCAGTACTTC. It is translated as CASSLGQLIYEQYF. The chain joins TRBV27 to TRBJ2-7; D perhaps matches TRBD1 (6 bases). From germline, CDR1 is MNHEY and CDR2 SMNVEV (reference sequence). V dropped 2 bases and J dropped 3 bases, with 11 bases sitting between them. This CDR3 region has 14 residues.

This chain uses TRBV14 with TRBJ2-7; 7 bases fit TRBD2. Germline CDR1 is SGHDN and CDR2 is FVKESK. The CDR3 extends over 15 amino acids. Germline trimming cut 2 bases from V and 0 bases from J; bases unmatched to any gene: 4. CDR3 coding DNA: TGTGCCAGCAGCCAAAGAGGGACTAACTCCTACGAGCAGTACTTC. It specifies CASSQRGTNSYEQYF.

The chain employs TRBV6-1 and TRBJ2-1; 7 bases line up with TRBD2. Germline lookup yields CDR1 MNHNS and CDR2 SASEGT. The CDR3 contains 15 residues. J gave up 0 bases and V 9 bases, and 8 bases lay outside the gene matches. CDR3 bases: TGTGCCAGTACTTTAGGGAGGGCCTCCTACAATGAGCAGTTCTTC. It specifies CASTLGRASYNEQFF.